This TCR beta chain derives from a study of OX40 agonist ivuxolimab in advanced cancers. Across the study: Eligibility admitted prior anti-PD-1, anti-PD-L1 or anti-CTLA-4 therapy; roughly 37% had some. General study findings and limits: Which antigen the expanded peripheral T cells recognized is unknown.

Clones were read by immunoSEQ multiplex PCR, and TCRdb kept only the in-frame ones, dropping some. Of some 78,000 clones listed, approximately 90% are singletons. Germline loops: CDR1 GTSNPN, CDR2 SVGIG (reference sequence). Between the trimmed V and J ends, which lost 0 bases and 4 bases, there was a span of 9 bases. This CDR3 spans 13 amino acids. Concerning this clone itself: Its antigen is not identified.

Source: CD4+ or CD8+ T cells sorted from blood, taken in a trial of the OX40 agonist ivuxolimab. The rearrangement links TRBV30 to TRBJ1-1, with no clear D. The TCR was taken from an adult with an advanced solid tumor such as melanoma, head and neck, liver or kidney cancer. The CDR3 DNA is TGTGCCTGGAGTGTACACTGGGTCACTGAAGCTTTCTTT. This sequence encodes CAWSVHWVTEAFF.